The following is a TCR beta chain sequence with its context. Its cognate antigen is unknown. Trimming removed 11 bases at V and 5 bases at J, with 19 bases between. Germline CDR1 and CDR2: MNHEY and SVGAGI. This CDR3 contains 14 residues. The data were produced by immunoSEQ multiplex PCR, yet TCRdb's version contains in-frame clones alone and is incomplete. The sample consists of about 39,000 clones, around 75% of them appearing once. This entry is derived from a study of T cells in localized non-small cell lung cancer. Study outcomes and limitations: Higher blood T cell density tracked longer overall survival. Clonality peaked in uninvolved adjacent lung rather than tumor. Across samples, adjacent lung featured a median roughly 61 of the top 100 tumor clones.

This TCR was recovered from a woman aged 40-69 years with stage II squamous cell lung carcinoma. This rearrangement joins TRBV6-5 to TRBJ2-1; D not resolved. Sample: PBMCs, taken before any cancer treatment. The CDR3 protein is CASLPAPSDNEQFF. Here the CDR3 DNA reads TGTGCCTCCCTCCCGGCCCCCTCTGACAATGAGCAGTTCTTC.